The 27 T cell receptor beta chains given below trace back to one sample, sequenced in a study of neurological immune-mediated disorders. TCRdb ran MiXCR on the 5' RACE reads and lists one entry per CDR3 protein. Here the sample spans about 70,000 distinct CDR3 sequences, roughly 3% being singletons. Sequencing was performed on PBMCs. These receptors all stem from a woman aged 50 to 60 with multiple sclerosis.

This clonotype was detected ten times or more. The chain combines TRBV5-1 with TRBJ2-7; the D gene is possibly TRBD2 (7 bases). The CDR3 has 15 amino acids. V was clipped by 4 bases and J by 3 bases, with 17 bases between them. Looked up from germline, CDR1 is SGHRS and CDR2 is YFSETQ. The CDR3 region is CASSLGGGLNYEQYF. The CDR3 nucleotides read TGCGCCAGCAGCCTTGGGGGGGGGCTCAACTACGAGCAGTACTTC.

This clonotype was seen many times. The chain combines TRBV5-5 with TRBJ2-5; 8 nucleotides align to TRBD1. With 1 base clipped from V and 2 bases from J, the junction kept 7 bases outside the gene matches. The length of the CDR3 is 16 residues. Germline V gives CDR1 SGHKS, CDR2 YYEKEE (reference sequence). CDR3 coding DNA: TGTGCCAGCAGCTTGCAGGATACAGGGGGGCAAGAGACCCAGTACTTC. Translation gives CASSLQDTGGQETQYF.

This clonotype was found a few times. The chain joins TRBV3-1 to TRBJ1-6; the D is unclear. The CDR3 is 12 amino acids. Germline V gene lookup returns CDR1 LGHDT and CDR2 YNNKEL (reference sequence). The V end lost 1 base, the J end lost 10 bases, and 5 bases lay between the germline ends. The CDR3 loop reads CASSQGGSPLHF. As DNA, the CDR3 is TGTGCCAGCAGCCAAGGCGGGTCACCCCTCCACTTT.

This clonotype has ten or more counts. This sequence joins TRBV7-2 and TRBJ2-1; the D gene is possibly TRBD2 (5 bases). Germline CDR1 is SGHTA and CDR2 is FQGNSA. V was shortened by 0 bases and J by 0 bases, with 9 bases between the two germline ends. CDR3 length: 16 amino acids. CDR3 residues: CASSLAFGSSYNEQFF. DNA of the CDR3: TGTGCCAGCAGCTTAGCTTTTGGGAGCTCCTACAATGAGCAGTTCTTC.

At least ten counts were recorded for this clonotype. The chain joins TRBV20-1 to TRBJ1-2; no clear D gene. The germline V gene has CDR1 DFQATT and CDR2 SNEGSKA (reference sequence). With 5 bases removed from V and 8 bases from J, the gap between germline ends came to 15 bases. The CDR3 contains 12 residues. CDR3 DNA sequence: TGCAGTGCTCCCACCCGGGGAGGCGGCTACACCTTC. This gives the protein CSAPTRGGGYTF.

This clonotype has a count of ten or more. The chain employs TRBV20-1 and TRBJ2-7; 7 bases are shared with TRBD1. This CDR3 region has 15 residues. Germline CDR1 reads DFQATT; CDR2 reads SNEGSKA (reference sequence). The junction had 13 bases not matched to a gene; V was cut back by 5 bases and J by 3 bases. This CDR3 reads CSAPPPRGNRYEQYF. CDR3 coding DNA: TGCAGTGCTCCGCCTCCCAGGGGGAACCGCTACGAGCAGTACTTC.

In its sample, this clonotype was seen many times. The chain couples TRBV20-1 to TRBJ1-6; D is undetermined. The CDR3 loop spans 14 amino acids. Germline loops: CDR1 DFQATT, CDR2 SNEGSKA (reference sequence). Trimming pared 2 bases from V and 7 bases from J, leaving 12 bases between. CDR3 bases: TGCAGTGCTAGACCCACGATATTGAATTCACCCCTCCACTTT. Its translation: CSARPTILNSPLHF.

This rearrangement joins TRBV12-5 to TRBJ1-2, with 11 bases identical to TRBD1. The ends lost 6 bases at V and 4 bases at J; junction bases unmatched: 7. The CDR3 is made up of 15 amino acids. CDR1 and CDR2 from the germline V gene are LGHNT and FRNRAP. CDR3 in amino acids: CASGAPGQGGYGYTF. CDR3 sequence (DNA): TGTGCTAGTGGAGCTCCGGGACAGGGGGGCTATGGCTACACCTTC.

This clonotype was seen repeatedly, ten times or more. J is TRBJ1-5 and V is TRBV5-1; D call uncertain. The CDR3 is 13 residues long. Germline lookup yields CDR1 SGHRS and CDR2 YFSETQ. V lost 0 bases and J lost 7, with 8 bases in between. The chain's CDR3 is CASSLAPAQPQHF. The CDR3, as DNA: TGCGCCAGCAGCTTGGCACCAGCCCAGCCCCAGCATTTT.

This clonotype was seen repeatedly, ten times or more. The J gene is TRBJ1-2, the V gene TRBV7-2, with D possibly being TRBD1 (6 bases). The V end lost 1 base, the J end lost 8 bases, and 17 bases lay between the germline ends. Germline loops: CDR1 SGHTA, CDR2 FQGNSA. The CDR3 covers 15 residues. CDR3 in amino acids: CASSLERTGHPGYTF. CDR3 coding DNA: TGTGCCAGCAGCTTAGAACGTACAGGGCATCCCGGCTACACCTTC.

This clonotype was seen ten or more times. The rearrangement links TRBV5-1 to TRBJ1-1, with a tentative D call TRBD1 (6 bases). The CDR3 is made up of 14 amino acids. Deletions cut 2 bases from V and 0 bases from J, with 8 bases between. Germline CDR1 is SGHRS and CDR2 is YFSETQ. The chain's CDR3 is CASSFGQMNTEAFF. CDR3 coding DNA: TGCGCCAGCAGCTTCGGACAGATGAACACTGAAGCTTTCTTT.

This clonotype occurred a few times. In DNA, the CDR3 is TGTGCCAGCAGCTTAGGGGGCCCCACAGATACGCAGTATTTT. This translates into CASSLGGPTDTQYF. The chain recombines TRBV7-2 with TRBJ2-3; a weak D match, TRBD1 (5 bases). The V end was cut by 1 base, the J end by 2 bases, with 7 bases between. Germline lookup yields CDR1 SGHTA and CDR2 FQGNSA. CDR3 length equals 14 residues. Filled out from reference TRBV7-2 and TRBJ2-3, the complete variable domain reads GAGVSQSPSNKVTEKGKDVELRCDPISGHTALYWYRQSLGQGLEFLIYFQGNSAPDKSGLPSDRFSAERTGGSVSTLTIQRTQQEDSAVYLCASSLGGPTDTQYFGPGTRLTVL.

This clonotype was seen many times. J is TRBJ2-1 and V is TRBV20-1; no definite D call. The CDR3 consists of 10 residues. The germline gives CDR1 DFQATT, CDR2 SNEGSKA (reference sequence). V lost 3 bases and J lost 7, with 4 bases in between. The CDR3 spells CSASRNEQFF. Here the CDR3 DNA reads TGCAGTGCTAGTAGGAATGAGCAGTTCTTC.

This clonotype was counted ten times or more. The chain links TRBV20-1 to TRBJ2-1; perhaps TRBD2 as D (6 bases). This CDR3 has 15 residues. CDR1 is DFQATT and CDR2 is SNEGSKA in the germline V gene (reference sequence). V lost 6 bases, J lost 4 bases, and 19 bases lay in between. The CDR3 nucleotides are TGCAGTGCCCAGTCGGGCGGAGGGAAGTACAATGAGCAGTTCTTC. It specifies CSAQSGGGKYNEQFF.

Points on this clonotype: One end of the junction varies from germline; a read error may be responsible. The CDR3 DNA follows: TGTGCAAGCTCTATCCACCGGGACCACGAGCAGTTCTTC. This gives the protein CASSIHRDHEQFF. J is TRBJ2-1 and V is TRBV18; D assignment may be TRBD1 or TRBD2 (5 bases each). This CDR3 has 13 amino acids. Per germline, CDR1 KGHSH and CDR2 LQKENI.

This clonotype was seen many times. This sequence joins TRBV14 and TRBJ2-1; no clear D. The CDR3 runs to 13 residues. Trimming took 1 base from V and 15 from J, leaving 16 bases between them. Germline-derived CDR1 and CDR2 are SGHDN and FVKESK. The CDR3 region is CASSQGLFGIRFF. CDR3 nucleotide sequence: TGTGCCAGCAGCCAAGGTCTCTTTGGTATACGGTTCTTC.

This clonotype was observed many times. This chain connects TRBV12-3 or TRBV12-4 to TRBJ2-5, with TRBD2 identical over 8 bases. This CDR3 is 16 amino acids long. The ends lost 8 bases at V and 2 bases at J; junction bases unmatched: 13. The CDR3 sequence: CASAPLGVAGQETQYF. CDR3 bases: TGTGCCAGCGCCCCTCTGGGGGTAGCGGGACAAGAGACCCAGTACTTC.

This clonotype was observed many times. The V call is TRBV29-1, the J call TRBJ2-5; tentative D call: TRBD2 (6 bases). The CDR3 is 13 residues long. CDR1 and CDR2 from the germline V gene are SQVTM and ANQGSEA. Trimming removed 6 bases at V and 2 bases at J, with 13 bases between. CDR3 amino acids: CSVAGPTQETQYF. The CDR3 DNA reads TGCAGCGTCGCGGGGCCCACACAAGAGACCCAGTACTTC.

At least ten counts were recorded for this clonotype. The chain links TRBV25-1 to TRBJ2-1; TRBD2 agrees at 9 bases. CDR1 and CDR2 (germline): MGHDK, SYGVNS. With 8 bases clipped from V and 9 bases from J, the junction kept 11 bases outside the gene matches. CDR3 size: 14 residues. Written as DNA, the CDR3 is TGTGCCAGCCAACTACTTGCGGGGGGGGGTGAGCAGTTCTTC. Encoded protein: CASQLLAGGGEQFF.

This clonotype came up many times. The chain has TRBV20-1 and TRBJ2-1; D call uncertain. CDR3 length: 14 residues. CDR1 DFQATT and CDR2 SNEGSKA come from the germline V gene (reference sequence). V lost 3 bases and J 2 bases, leaving 11 bases between the germline ends. The CDR3 region has the DNA TGCAGTGCTAGGTTTGCGGAAACCTACAATGAGCAGTTCTTC. Its translation: CSARFAETYNEQFF.

This clonotype was detected many times. This sequence joins TRBV7-9 and TRBJ2-7; D tentatively reads TRBD1 or TRBD2 (5 bases each). The CDR3 consists of 13 residues. Germline CDR1 SEHNR, CDR2 FQNEAQ (reference sequence). The ends were cut back, 3 bases at V and 6 bases at J, with 12 bases in the middle. The CDR3 region has the DNA TGTGCCAGCAGCTTTAGTGGGGGTGCCGAGCAGTACGTC. Amino acids: CASSFSGGAEQYV.

Many counts were recorded for this clonotype. The chain combines TRBV20-1 with TRBJ2-3, with 9 bases that match TRBD1. V trimming: 5 bases; J trimming: 5 bases; junction bases outside the gene matches: 11. The CDR3 covers 15 residues. Germline CDR1 DFQATT, CDR2 SNEGSKA (reference sequence). CDR3 amino acids: CSARDREWAGDTQYF. CDR3 nucleotide sequence: TGCAGTGCTCGGGACAGGGAGTGGGCTGGAGATACGCAGTATTTT.

Many counts were recorded for this clonotype. J is TRBJ1-2 and V is TRBV3-1; tentative D call: TRBD1 (5 bases). The CDR3 length is 14 residues. Trimming left V 0 bases short and J 6 bases short, with 11 bases between. Germline V gives CDR1 LGHDT, CDR2 YNNKEL (reference sequence). CDR3 sequence: CASSQDRGINGYTF. CDR3 nucleotides: TGTGCCAGCAGCCAAGACCGGGGGATCAATGGCTACACCTTC.

This clonotype appeared many times. The chain recombines TRBV5-6 with TRBJ1-2, with D perhaps TRBD1 (6 bases). The CDR3 runs to 14 residues. V was clipped by 0 bases and J by 6 bases, with 12 bases between them. Germline V gene lookup returns CDR1 SGHDT and CDR2 YYEEEE. The CDR3 sequence is CASSLAVGGDGYTF. For the CDR3, the DNA is TGTGCCAGCAGCTTGGCGGTCGGGGGCGATGGCTACACCTTC.

This clonotype was detected ten times or more. The chain has TRBV2 and TRBJ2-7; 7 positions agree with TRBD1. Germline lookup yields CDR1 SNHLY and CDR2 FYNNEI. The V and J ends lost 7 bases and 3 bases, in that order; junction bases with no gene match: 3. The CDR3 runs 12 residues. The CDR3 protein is CASNGQVYEQYF. Written as DNA, the CDR3 is TGTGCCAGCAATGGACAGGTCTACGAGCAGTACTTC. Supplemented by reference TRBV2 and TRBJ2-7, the full variable domain reads EPEVTQTPSHQVTQMGQEVILRCVPISNHLYFYWYRQILGQKVEFLVSFYNNEISEKSEIFDDQFSVERPDGSNFTLKIRSTKLEDSAMYFCASNGQVYEQYFGPGTRLTVT.

This clonotype has a count of ten or more. The genes are TRBV4-3 and TRBJ1-1, with D possibly being TRBD1 (5 bases). Germline CDR1 is LGHNA and CDR2 is YSLEER. This CDR3 region has 14 residues. With 0 bases removed from V and 7 bases from J, the gap between germline ends came to 12 bases. The CDR3 loop is CASSQDSMTDEAFF. CDR3 sequence (DNA): TGCGCCAGCAGCCAAGACTCTATGACAGATGAAGCTTTCTTT.

This clonotype was counted at least ten times. J is TRBJ1-1 and V is TRBV7-6; D possibly corresponds to TRBD1 (6 bases). This CDR3 comprises 14 residues. Between the trimmed V and J ends, which lost 7 bases and 4 bases, there was a span of 16 bases. Looked up from germline, CDR1 is SGHVS and CDR2 is FNYEAQ. Here the CDR3 reads CASMRGGPGTEAFF. The CDR3 DNA sequence: TGTGCCAGCATGAGGGGGGGGCCTGGCACTGAAGCTTTCTTT.